Given below is one T cell receptor beta chain in context. This clone's antigen is unknown. A much larger clone sits a single nucleotide away, making a read error possible. Lymph node samples were obtained from the axillary draining lymph nodes of breast cancer patients. These data belong to a study of breast tumors, draining lymph nodes, adjacent tissues (TCRdb year 2016). For the wider study: In breast cancer patients, the study compared the TCR beta repertoires of tumor, adjacent nontumor tissue and axillary lymph nodes. In human breast cancer, the study set out to assess how tumor, surrounding tissue and draining lymph node repertoires relate to one another and whether T cells might be exchanged between them.

V lost 5 bases and J lost 0 bases; the stretch between them is 13 bases long. The CDR3 measures 16 amino acids from cysteine to phenylalanine. This entry keeps only the CDR3 DNA: 48 bases, framed from base 1. The germline V gene encodes CDR1 MNHNS and CDR2 SASEGT. The full study reports these points: Tumor and nontumor tissue repertoires were found to be significantly more similar in luminal-like than in basal-like breast cancer. Rather than being directly demonstrated, the conclusion that tumor T cells originate in lymph nodes was presented as consistent with a hypothesis. Tumors showed preferential V and J gene usage, and their T-cell repertoire diversity fell below that of lymph nodes yet above that of nontumor tissue. The data were considered consistent with most tumor T cells being derived from the lymph node and subsequently expanding within tumor tissue.

The sequencing machine was an Illumina HiSeq 2000. TCR beta chain libraries were generated through multiplex PCR amplification. The amplified TCR beta chain products were analyzed by high-throughput sequencing. TCRdb applied fastp at Q25 and MiXCR to the public reads, then kept only in-frame beta chains. Entries that share a CDR3 protein sequence are merged under the most common genes and DNA. The sample includes about 140,000 distinct CDR3 sequences, with about 31% observed a single time. The ten top clones hold around 2.3% of the sample. The receptor's source is a female donor with breast cancer. Some clones in this sample may be carry-over from other donors' samples. Sequencing was carried out using axillary lymph node tissue. The chain couples TRBV6-1 to TRBJ1-4, with TRBD1 as a weak D call on 6 bases. Here the CDR3 is given as CASSQQQGATNEKLFF. The DNA sequence is TGTGCCAGCAGTCAGCAACAGGGAGCAACTAATGAAAAACTGTTTTTT.